This TCR beta chain was captured in a study of blood T cell repertoires in COVID-19. Study-level background: Collection of acute and convalescent COVID-19 samples took place in the United States, Italy and Spain. The cDNA or gDNA used as material had been derived from T cells, B-cell-depleted T cells, or PBMCs.

The germline V gene has CDR1 SNHLY and CDR2 FYNNEI. This CDR3 spans 17 amino acids. V lost 5 bases to trimming and J lost 0 bases; unmatched junction nucleotides: 13. This clone showed up just a few times. Per the authors' pipeline: Reference gene primer amplification gave estimated nucleated cell counts. Sequenced by immunoSEQ multiplex PCR; TCRdb stores in-frame clones only, minus some. The V and J calls and clone size are taken from that table; D and trimming were inferred from the DNA. The sample lists 77,000 or so clones, roughly 90% occurring once. The gene calls are TRBV2 and TRBJ2-7, with 7 bases aligning to TRBD2. This TCR was sampled from a man over 45 with active COVID-19. The sample taken for sequencing was peripheral blood. The CDR3 is CASSLGLGTFSSYEQYF. CDR3 DNA: TGTGCCAGCAGTCTTGGACTAGGGACTTTCAGCTCCTACGAGCAGTACTTC.